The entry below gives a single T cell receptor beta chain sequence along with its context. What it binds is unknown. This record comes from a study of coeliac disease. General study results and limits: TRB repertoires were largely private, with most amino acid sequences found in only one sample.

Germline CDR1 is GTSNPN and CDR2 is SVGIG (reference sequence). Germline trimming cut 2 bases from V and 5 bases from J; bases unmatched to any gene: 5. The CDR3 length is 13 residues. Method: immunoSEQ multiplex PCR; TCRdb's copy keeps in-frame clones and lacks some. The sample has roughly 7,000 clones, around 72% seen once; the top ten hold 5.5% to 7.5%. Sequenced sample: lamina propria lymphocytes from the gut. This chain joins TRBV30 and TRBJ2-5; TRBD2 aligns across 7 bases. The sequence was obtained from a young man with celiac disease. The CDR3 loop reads CAWSPGTTETQYF. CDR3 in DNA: TGTGCCTGGAGTCCCGGGACTACGGAGACCCAGTACTTC.